This T cell receptor beta chain derives from a study of blood T cell repertoires in COVID-19. As for the study in general: PBMCs, B-cell-depleted T cells, or T cells provided the cDNA or gDNA that made up the material.

There are 14 residues in the CDR3. Trimming removed 0 bases from V and 7 bases from J, with 10 bases in between. Per the germline V gene, CDR1 is SGHTA and CDR2 is FQGNSA. Source study methods: Reference gene primer amplification gave estimated nucleated cell counts. Assay: immunoSEQ multiplex PCR; the TCRdb copy retains only in-frame clones and omits some. That table supplies the V and J calls and clone size; D and trimming were determined from the DNA. Found here are roughly 100,000 clones, roughly 86% of them singletons; the top ten hold about 20%. The specimen was peripheral blood. The chain uses TRBV7-2 and TRBJ2-1, with D possibly being TRBD2 (5 bases). The sequence came from a human donor in a cohort sampled during active COVID-19. The CDR3, as DNA: TGTGCCAGCAGCTTAGCGGGAGTGAATAATGAGCAGTTCTTC. Its translation: CASSLAGVNNEQFF.